This paragraph covers one T cell receptor beta chain sequence. Its antigen is still unknown. The protocol was immunoSEQ multiplex PCR, while the TCRdb copy is restricted to in-frame clones and leaves out a portion. The table has 9,000 to 13,000 clones, around 75% seen once. This sample stems from a study of early stage breast cancer tumors. Findings and limits, study-wide: Bulk DNA sequencing of unsorted cells missed chain pairing and markers.

The CDR3 covers 13 residues. V was shortened by 0 bases and J by 1 base, with 4 bases between the two germline ends. The germline V gene encodes CDR1 SGDLS and CDR2 YYNGEE. Specimen: breast tumor tissue. This TCR came from a person aged 70 to 79 with breast cancer. The rearrangement joins TRBV9 to TRBJ1-1; D is undetermined. The CDR3 reads CASSVDWNTEAFF. The DNA for the CDR3 is TGTGCCAGCAGCGTAGACTGGAACACTGAAGCTTTCTTT.